The 23 T cell receptor beta chains given below trace back to one sample, sequenced in a study of blood T cell repertoires in COVID-19 (dated by TCRdb to the early 2020s). The library was built by means of the immunoSEQ multiplex PCR assay. TCRdb re-hosts the immuneACCESS table, in-frame sequences only. Its copies lack some clones; in the studies checked, an unresolved V gene accounts for under half of them, and the cause for the rest is not known. This sample lists roughly 150,000 clones; 86% were detected once. 3.5% to 4.5% of the sample is held by the ten biggest clonotypes. The sequenced sample was peripheral blood. All receptors come from a woman in her 70s with acute or convalescent COVID-19.

V usage is TRBV7-2 and J usage is TRBJ2-7; no reliable D call. The ends were cut back, 5 bases at V and 3 bases at J, with 11 bases in the middle. The germline gives CDR1 SGHTA, CDR2 FQGNSA. The length of the CDR3 is 13 residues. CDR3: CASSPPSSYEQYF. CDR3 nucleotide sequence: TGTGCCAGCAGCCCCCCCTCGAGCTACGAGCAGTACTTC.

This chain joins TRBV27 and TRBJ1-5; TRBD1 is a possible D gene (5 bases). Trimming took 5 bases from V and 3 from J, leaving 20 bases between them. The CDR3 is made up of 17 amino acids. Per germline, CDR1 MNHEY and CDR2 SMNVEV (reference sequence). The CDR3 nucleotides are TGTGCCAGCAGTCTAAAACCGACGACAGTTAACAATCAGCCCCAGCATTTT. This gives the protein CASSLKPTTVNNQPQHF.

The J gene is TRBJ2-5, the V gene TRBV19, with 9 bases fitting TRBD2. V lost 6 bases and J lost 1; bases outside the gene matches: 3. This CDR3 comprises 14 residues. Germline V lookup: CDR1 LNHDA, CDR2 SQIVND (reference sequence). The CDR3 bases are TGTGCCAGTAGGAAAGCGGGGGGCCAAGAGACCCAGTACTTC. It codes for CASRKAGGQETQYF.

V and J are TRBV5-6 and TRBJ2-7; TRBD1 matches at 8 bases. The germline V gene encodes CDR1 SGHDT and CDR2 YYEEEE. This CDR3 has 16 residues. V gave up 6 bases and J gave up 3 bases; unmatched junction bases: 14. CDR3 DNA sequence: TGTGCCAGCACCGTCCCCAGGGGGCAACCTAACTACGAGCAGTACTTC. Amino acid sequence: CASTVPRGQPNYEQYF.

This chain joins TRBV27 and TRBJ2-7; 11 nucleotides match TRBD2. The germline V gene has CDR1 MNHEY and CDR2 SMNVEV (reference sequence). The V segment lost 3 bases and the J segment 3 bases; nucleotides outside the gene matches: 1. The CDR3 has 14 amino acids. CDR3 amino acids: CASSFGTSGYEQYF. The CDR3 bases are TGTGCCAGCAGTTTCGGGACTAGCGGCTACGAGCAGTACTTC.

This chain connects TRBV10-3 to TRBJ2-5; D is possibly TRBD1 (6 bases). The CDR3 runs to 16 residues. Deletions cut 6 bases from V and 2 bases from J, with 19 bases between. Germline V CDR1 and CDR2: ENHRY, SYGVKD. The CDR3 DNA is TGTGCCATCAGCAAAGGGGGTTTGGACTTTCAAGAGACCCAGTACTTC. Its protein product is CAISKGGLDFQETQYF.

This sequence joins TRBV7-9 and TRBJ1-3; D not resolved. Germline V gene sequence: CDR1 SEHNR, CDR2 FQNEAQ (reference sequence). The V gene lost 1 base and the J gene lost 0 bases, with 7 bases spanning the gap. The CDR3 runs 15 residues. The CDR3 DNA reads TGTGCCAGCAGCTTAGGAACACCCTCTGGAAACACCATATATTTT. Translating gives CASSLGTPSGNTIYF.

J is TRBJ2-1 and V is TRBV18; D is perhaps TRBD2 (7 bases). Germline CDR1 reads KGHSH; CDR2 reads LQKENI. V was clipped by 3 bases and J by 6 bases, with 18 bases between them. The CDR3 has 16 residues. In DNA form, the CDR3 reads TGTGCCAGCTCACCCGAGGGGGGGTCGACTATCAATGAGCAGTTCTTC. It translates to CASSPEGGSTINEQFF.

The chain employs TRBV9 and TRBJ1-4; D not resolved. Germline CDR1 is SGDLS and CDR2 is YYNGEE. V shed 4 bases and J shed 0 bases, with 7 bases lying between them. The CDR3 runs to 14 residues. For the CDR3, the DNA is TGTGCCAGCAGCAACATCGCAACTAATGAAAAACTGTTTTTT. Protein sequence: CASSNIATNEKLFF.

The genes are TRBV19 and TRBJ2-3; TRBD1 aligns across 10 bases. Germline CDR1 and CDR2: LNHDA and SQIVND (reference sequence). Trimming removed 3 bases from V and 3 bases from J; junction bases left unmatched: 0. CDR3 length: 14 residues. The CDR3 is CASSMGQGTDTQYF. Written as DNA, the CDR3 is TGTGCCAGTAGTATGGGACAGGGGACAGATACGCAGTATTTT.

The chain carries TRBV30 and TRBJ1-5; a weak D match, TRBD1 (6 bases). V lost 0 bases to trimming and J lost 1 base, with 16 bases between them. Germline values: CDR1 GTSNPN, CDR2 SVGIG (reference sequence). CDR3 length: 17 residues. The DNA of the CDR3 is TGTGCCTGGAGTGTACGGCCGACAGGCGTAAGCAATCAGCCCCAGCATTTT. Protein: CAWSVRPTGVSNQPQHF.

The V gene is TRBV6-5, the J gene TRBJ2-5; D possibly corresponds to TRBD1 (6 bases). Germline lookup yields CDR1 MNHEY and CDR2 SVGAGI. V lost 5 bases and J lost 2, with 15 bases in between. The CDR3 totals 15 residues. CDR3 sequence reads: CASSRQDRQQETQYF. The CDR3 DNA reads TGTGCCAGCAGTAGACAGGACAGACAACAAGAGACCCAGTACTTC.

This chain joins TRBV19 and TRBJ1-5; perhaps TRBD1 as D (5 bases). Trimming took off 2 bases at V and 0 bases at J, with 5 bases between the two ends. The CDR3 consists of 14 residues. CDR1 and CDR2 from the germline V gene are LNHDA and SQIVND (reference sequence). In nucleotides, the CDR3 is TGTGCCAGTAGTATACAGGGTAGCAATCAGCCCCAGCATTTT. Encoded protein: CASSIQGSNQPQHF.

CDR3 DNA: TGTGCCAGCAGCTCCCGCGGGGCTAGCGGGAAGTCCTACAATGAGCAGTTCTTC. Amino acids: CASSSRGASGKSYNEQFF. The chain is built from TRBV9 and TRBJ2-1; 9 bases line up with TRBD2. Germline CDR1 and CDR2: SGDLS and YYNGEE. The junction had 12 bases not matched to a gene; V was cut back by 4 bases and J by 1 base. CDR3 length: 18 residues.

The rearrangement uses TRBV4-3 and TRBJ2-5, with TRBD2 as a possible D gene (6 bases). Per germline, CDR1 LGHNA and CDR2 YSLEER. This CDR3 has 15 amino acids. The V end lost 1 base, the J end lost 4 bases, and 13 bases lay between the germline ends. CDR3 amino acids: CASSQGAGYVETQYF. CDR3 DNA: TGCGCCAGCAGCCAAGGGGCGGGGTACGTAGAGACCCAGTACTTC.

The rearrangement joins TRBV5-1 to TRBJ1-1, with D possibly being TRBD1 (6 bases). Germline V gene data show CDR1 as SGHRS and CDR2 as YFSETQ. Trimming took 2 bases from V and 0 from J, leaving 14 bases between them. The CDR3 consists of 16 residues. CDR3 region: CASSLLGQNMNTEAFF. As DNA, the CDR3 is TGCGCCAGCAGCTTATTAGGACAGAACATGAACACTGAAGCTTTCTTT.

This sequence joins TRBV6-5 and TRBJ2-7; TRBD2 aligns across 7 bases. With 0 bases clipped from V and 6 bases from J, the junction kept 8 bases outside the gene matches. The CDR3 is made up of 15 amino acids. The germline V gene encodes CDR1 MNHEY and CDR2 SVGAGI. Here the CDR3 DNA reads TGTGCCAGCAGTTACTCGTCTGCGGGAGAGGGCGAGCAGTACTTC. The encoded protein is CASSYSSAGEGEQYF.

This sequence joins TRBV5-6 and TRBJ2-3; 11 bases map to TRBD2. CDR1 and CDR2 from the germline V gene are SGHDT and YYEEEE. Losses at the gene ends were 5 bases for V and 6 bases for J; bases not matched to a gene: 2. The CDR3 loop spans 13 amino acids. The CDR3 nucleotides are TGTGCCAGCAGAGCTAGCGGGGGGGATACGCAGTATTTT. Its translation: CASRASGGDTQYF.

V is TRBV5-1 and J is TRBJ2-5; D remains ambiguous. V gave up 0 bases and J gave up 4 bases, with 7 bases separating them. Germline CDR1 is SGHRS and CDR2 is YFSETQ. The CDR3 totals 13 residues. CDR3: CASSLAGLETQYF. CDR3 nucleotides: TGCGCCAGCAGCTTGGCCGGGTTAGAGACCCAGTACTTC.

J is TRBJ2-4 and V is TRBV6-2 or TRBV6-3, with 8 bases aligning to TRBD2. Germline V gene lookup returns CDR1 MNHEY and CDR2 SVGEGT. J was trimmed by 0 bases and V by 0 bases; bases with no gene match: 13. The CDR3 has 20 amino acids. This CDR3 reads CASSYSPGGRGGLAKNIQYF. The DNA of the CDR3 is TGTGCCAGCAGTTACTCCCCCGGGGGACGCGGGGGGTTAGCCAAAAACATTCAGTACTTC.

The rearrangement joins TRBV10-2 to TRBJ1-2; perhaps TRBD1 as D (6 bases). CDR3 length equals 13 residues. V was cut by 0 bases and J by 7 bases, with 9 bases left in between. CDR1 and CDR2 (germline): WSHSY, SAAADI. CDR3 bases: TGCGCCAGCAGTGAGTCTTCAGGGGTTGGCTACACCTTC. Translating it yields CASSESSGVGYTF.

In this sample, this clone turned up once. The chain has TRBV9 and TRBJ1-1; D is ambiguous. From germline, CDR1 is SGDLS and CDR2 YYNGEE. V was clipped by 3 bases and J by 2 bases, with 8 bases between them. The length of the CDR3 is 13 residues. The CDR3 DNA sequence: TGTGCCAGCAGCGGCGGGATCAACACTGAAGCTTTCTTT. Residues: CASSGGINTEAFF.

The J gene is TRBJ2-7, the V gene TRBV19, with 8 bases lining up with TRBD1. V trimming: 4 bases; J trimming: 3 bases; junction bases outside the gene matches: 5. The CDR3 loop spans 14 amino acids. Germline CDR1 LNHDA, CDR2 SQIVND (reference sequence). CDR3 sequence reads: CASSTRQGLYEQYF. The CDR3 nucleotides are TGTGCCAGTAGTACCCGACAGGGGCTCTACGAGCAGTACTTC.